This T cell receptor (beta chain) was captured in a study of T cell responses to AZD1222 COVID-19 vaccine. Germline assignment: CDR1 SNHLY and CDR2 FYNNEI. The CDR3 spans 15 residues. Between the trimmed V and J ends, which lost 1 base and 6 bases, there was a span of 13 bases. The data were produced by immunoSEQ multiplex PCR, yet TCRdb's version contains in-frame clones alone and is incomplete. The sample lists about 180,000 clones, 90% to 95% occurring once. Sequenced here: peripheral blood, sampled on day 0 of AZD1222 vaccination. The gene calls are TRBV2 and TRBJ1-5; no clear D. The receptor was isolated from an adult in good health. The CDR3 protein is CASSEGRTSGQPQHF. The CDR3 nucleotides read TGTGCCAGCAGTGAAGGGAGGACCTCCGGTCAGCCCCAGCATTTT.